This T cell receptor (beta chain) is drawn from a study of cytomegalovirus exposure and HLA in healthy donors (TCRdb year 2017). For the study in its entirety: According to an earlier analysis of around 600 of the donors, 150 million to 200 million T cells yielded 90 million to 140 million unique TCR beta sequences and about 300 Gb of sequence data. Among roughly 400 genotyped donors of the cohort, an average of around 220,000 unique TCR beta nucleotide sequences was sequenced per donor, of which about 19% were non-productive. To predict cytomegalovirus infection status, the study combined high-throughput TCR immunosequencing, statistical association of individual TCRs with disease status, and machine learning. In the later analysis, no new phenotypic data were used to find candidate immune exposures; instead, reliance was placed on TCR beta sequences and their occurrence across donors. Because of strong linkage in the cohort, a handful of DR-DQ haplotypes were treated as single units for association and clustering. Typing coverage varied by locus: roughly 620-640 donors for A, B, C, DRB1 and DQB1; more than 500 for DQA1; about 570 for DPA1; 400 to 480 for DPB1. Both class I and class II loci were covered by HLA typing, at four-digit resolution. In addition to the first cohort of 650 to 800 subjects, a separate validation cohort of approximately 130 different subjects was used. The genetic ancestry cluster associated with self-reported Caucasian donors included around four fifths of the roughly 410 genotyped donors. Every discovery cohort repertoire had been produced on one sequencing platform. Genome-wide SNP genotypes for about 65% of the 666 donors were used in a later genetic analysis, which treated that subset as a discovery cohort. Using immunosequencing, the study profiled T cell repertoires from some 670 subjects and related those repertoires to cytomegalovirus serostatus. An early release that covered fewer than 750 HLA-typed donors contained approximately 300 gigabases of sequencing data and around 80 million unique TCR sequences. Donor age, sex, ethnicity and CMV serostatus were compiled alongside the repertoire data. The study was designed to test whether signatures of past pathogen exposure could be identified by cataloging public T cell receptors. A later analysis re-examined previously published TCR beta repertoires from more than 550 donors and added high-resolution HLA genotyping to investigate patterns of TCR occurrence. In an earlier analysis of 500 to 650 of the donors, high-throughput TCR beta sequencing was used to judge whether each TCR beta V gene segment behaved as functional or pseudogenic. Results and caveats for the whole study, not just this receptor: Cytomegalovirus status was reported to be diagnosed by the classifier with high specificity and sensitivity in both the original and validation cohorts. A total of 150 or so TCR beta chains were listed by the study as associated with cytomegalovirus. A further reported finding was that TCR beta sequences accurately predicted the HLA-A and HLA-B alleles for most subjects in the first cohort. In a later analysis, more than 15,000 TCR beta sequences were associated with specific HLA alleles at a false discovery rate of 0.05. According to a later genetic analysis, donors in an Asian-associated ancestry cluster had fewer N-insertions in productive TCRs than the roughly 670-donor mean. While some public TCRs were present in many individuals, most TCR sequences turned up only very rarely across donors. This cohort had only TCR beta chains sequenced, and the lack of alpha or paired-chain data limited which features could be detected. About 17 rarely observed V segments, including chromosome 9 orphons, were excluded from the earlier analysis of some 590 of the donors because counts were too low. The presence/absence analyses assumed that sequencing depth was roughly uniform across donors, and that assumption may not be true. CMV serostatus was the only immune exposure information available for the cohort. According to the authors, the approach could potentially be generalized to other disease states and immunological phenotypes. In a later analysis, HLA-associated TCR beta chains showed more clonal expansion and lower generation probabilities than non-associated chains that were equally common. In a later analysis, several top co-occurrence clusters were reported to appear linked to parvovirus B19, influenza, CMV and Epstein-Barr virus. In an earlier analysis of about 550 of the donors, most TCR beta V segments were observed in productive rearrangements about 87% or about 30% of the time, broadly matching IMGT annotations. An association between a missense DCLRE1C variant and V-gene and J-gene trimming of TCR beta chains was found in a later genetic analysis and replicated in an independent cohort. Correlated functional status among segregating V segments might reflect linkage disequilibrium, but an unknown experimental factor could not be ruled out. Because HLA typing was missing for some donors at each locus, association tests included only the typed subset. Three of the identified cytomegalovirus-associated TCR beta chains were confirmed in vitro to be specific for cytomegalovirus antigens. In a later analysis, most CMV-associated TCR beta chains were found to appear HLA-restricted, with HLA associations seemingly driven largely by CMV exposure. Because the 87-base-pair reads could not distinguish some IMGT-functional V segments, including TRBV6-2 and TRBV6-3, those segments were excluded. When HLA alleles, especially DR and DQ, strongly co-occurred, attributing TCR associations to individual alleles was difficult. A cluster of highly shared sequence variants was judged likely to represent a technical artifact of the sequencing pipeline. According to a later analysis, TCR association rates differed among HLA loci, with DRB1 alleles showing the most associated TCRs and HLA-C alleles showing the fewest.

Libraries were prepared through the immunoSEQ multiplex PCR assay. For the multiplex PCR, a mixture combining 60 forward primers for TCR Vbeta segments and 13 reverse primers for TCR Jbeta segments was used. A multiplex PCR assay on genomic DNA amplified the CDR3 region of rearranged TCR beta genes. Amplified TCR beta libraries were sequenced as 87-base-pair reads on the Illumina HiSeq System. As for how the authors treated the data: In a later analysis, some 80 million unique TCR beta chains were counted across the roughly 610 repertoires, and around 10 million of these chains were shared by at least two donors. Raw reads were error-corrected and collapsed into unique sequences by a nearest-neighbor algorithm in which closely related sequences were merged to remove PCR and sequencing errors. Alignment of CDR3 sequences to IMGT reference sequences was used to assign V, D and J gene segments. For a sequence to be retained, a match of at least six nucleotides to both a V gene segment and a J gene segment was required. Rearrangements were classified as productive when the CDR3 lacked stop codons and remained in frame with V and J, and all other rearrangements were classified as non-productive. Following IMGT convention, CDR3 was defined as the stretch from the second conserved V-encoded cysteine up to the conserved J-encoded phenylalanine. The earlier analysis of roughly 590 of the donors excluded any sequence lacking an unambiguous match to a single V gene segment. An earlier analysis of fewer than 750 of the donors classified V segments as functional when productive rearrangements were above 56.7% and as segregating when the standard deviation between donors was above 5%. A statistical classification framework was developed to diagnose cytomegalovirus status using the catalog of TCR beta chain sequences. In a later analysis, V and J genes were assigned by comparing TCR nucleotide sequences against IMGT/GENE-DB human TR gene sequences. In a later analysis, CDR3 sequences and most-parsimonious VDJ recombination scenarios were assigned using the TCRdist pipeline. A later analysis defined each TCR beta chain by its CDR3 amino acid sequence plus V-gene family, and excluded reads lacking a unique V-gene family. A later analysis removed 592 highly shared, low-generation-probability nucleotide sequences to deal with suspected cross-contamination and a sequencing artifact. In a later analysis, a clonal expansion index was calculated for each public chain from normalized within-repertoire ranks of inferred template counts. In a later analysis, generation probabilities were computed with a VDJ recombination model fitted to out-of-frame rearrangements, and the resulting probabilities were checked against IGoR. A later analysis scored TCR-TCR, TCR-HLA and TCR-CMV co-occurrence with hypergeometric tests, applying a repertoire-size bias correction to TCR pairs. A later analysis estimated false discovery rates by permuting HLA or CMV assignments 20 times. In a later analysis, co-occurring TCRs were grouped using DBSCAN, with TCRdist sequence similarity added in when clustering inside HLA-allele-positive subsets. For co-occurrence clustering, repertoires with fewer than 30,000 or more than 120,000 public chains were excluded, along with about five repertoires with anomalous nucleotide sharing. TCRdb stores this immuneACCESS table with in-frame sequences only. Part of the clones is absent; in the studies checked, under half of the shortfall reflects unresolved V genes, and no reason is known for the rest. V, J and clone size are taken as reported in that table, and D and trimming were inferred from the DNA itself. Across this sample there are about 130,000 clones, with around 9.7% seen only once. 1.8% of the sample rests with the top ten.

In the case of this clone: The antigen it recognizes is unknown. No base quality values were provided; no much bigger clone lies one nucleotide off.

The cohort comprised some 680 healthy bone marrow donors. At the time of sampling, every cohort member was nominally healthy, though immune exposures that went unrecorded were likely present. The donor was CMV seronegative and belonged to the group of several hundred seronegative cohort members. Each donor provided a peripheral blood sample, and peripheral blood mononuclear cells were used for TCR beta sequencing. The Qiagen DNeasy Blood Extraction Kit was used to extract genomic DNA from the blood cell samples. Per the germline V gene, SGDLS is the CDR1 and YYNGEE is the CDR2. V and J lose 3 bases and 4 bases, and a span of 10 bases separates them. Measured from the cysteine to the phenylalanine, the CDR3 is 14 residues long. The DNA shown is the 42-base CDR3, in frame from base 1.

The sequence came from a man aged 50 or older in good health and CMV-seronegative. Rearrangement joined TRBV9 to TRBJ2-2, and TRBD2 may be the D gene, going by 6 matching bases. The sample comprised PBMCs. The DNA sequence follows: TGTGCCAGCAGCGCGACTAGAGTCACCGGGGAGCTGTTTTTT. Protein translation: CASSATRVTGELFF.